This TCR beta chain was sequenced in a study of blood T cell repertoires in COVID-19. Across the study: The samples span acute and convalescent COVID-19 from the United States, Italy and Spain. The analysed material was cDNA or gDNA that came from T cells, B-cell-depleted T cells, or PBMCs.

Seattle researchers signed up patients amid active infection and tracked them longitudinally. The ends were cut back, 4 bases at V and 5 bases at J, with 21 bases in the middle. The CDR3 totals 16 residues. Germline CDR1 reads SGHRS; CDR2 reads YFSETQ. Original processing notes: From reference gene primer amplification, estimates of nucleated cell counts were derived. The method was immunoSEQ multiplex PCR; TCRdb's version includes in-frame clones alone and lacks a portion of them. That table is the source of V, J and clone size, and D and trimming were worked out from the DNA. The data show under 250,000 clones, 90% seen once.

This receptor was obtained from a man aged 30 to 45 with COVID-19, enrolled during active disease. The specimen was peripheral blood. The chain is built from TRBV5-1 and TRBJ1-2, with a possible D match to TRBD1 (5 bases). The CDR3 loop reads CASSRNEAGSGYGYTF. CDR3 DNA sequence: TGCGCCAGCAGCCGGAACGAGGCAGGGAGCGGGTATGGCTACACCTTC.